This is a list of T cell receptor beta chains from one sample in a study of CD4+ T cells in melanoma. Clones were sequenced by immunoSEQ multiplex PCR, and TCRdb holds only the in-frame ones, with some missing. The sample holds about 110,000 clones, 92% seen once. The sequenced sample was peripheral blood. These receptors came from a human donor with melanoma. The CDR3 runs from the conserved cysteine through the conserved F or W. Each record gives: D gene, V gene, clone size, J gene, CDR3 DNA, CDR3 protein. D genes are given only for firm matches. Size tells how often a clone was seen (once, few, many) or the class of an expanded clone, and some rows leave it out.

d_gene: NA
v_gene: TRBV30
abundance: NA
j_gene: TRBJ1-2
CDR3nt: TGTGCCTGGGACTCCAAGCGGGGTTCTGGCTACACCTTC
CDR3aa: CAWDSKRGSGYTF

d_gene: TRBD2
v_gene: TRBV30
abundance: NA
j_gene: TRBJ2-5
CDR3nt: TGTGCCTGGAGTACGACCGAGTGGCGGGGGGGCTGGGAGACCCAGTACTTC
CDR3aa: CAWSTTEWRGGWETQYF

d_gene: TRBD1
v_gene: TRBV19
abundance: NA
j_gene: TRBJ2-2
CDR3nt: TGTGCCAGTGGCCTTACCCTGGGACAGGGTGTCGGGGAGCTGTTTTTT
CDR3aa: CASGLTLGQGVGELFF

d_gene: TRBD1
v_gene: TRBV4-1
abundance: NA
j_gene: TRBJ1-1
CDR3nt: TGCGCCAGCAGCCGTGGACAGGGGGCTCCGAACACTGAAGCTTTCTTT
CDR3aa: CASSRGQGAPNTEAFF

d_gene: TRBD1
v_gene: TRBV29-1
abundance: NA
j_gene: TRBJ2-7
CDR3nt: TGCAGCGTTGAAGATATGGGACAGGGGCTTCGGGAGCAGTACTTC
CDR3aa: CSVEDMGQGLREQYF

d_gene: NA
v_gene: TRBV5-1
abundance: NA
j_gene: TRBJ2-3
CDR3nt: TGCGCCAGCAGCGGGCGTAGAGGGGGCACAGATACGCAGTATTTT
CDR3aa: CASSGRRGGTDTQYF

d_gene: TRBD1
v_gene: TRBV30
abundance: NA
j_gene: TRBJ1-2
CDR3nt: TGTGCCTGGAGGGGGGGACAGCCTAGGGGCTACACCTTC
CDR3aa: CAWRGGQPRGYTF

d_gene: NA
v_gene: TRBV4-2
abundance: NA
j_gene: TRBJ1-3
CDR3nt: TGTGCCAGCAGCTTGAGGGGCTCTGGAAACACCATATATTTT
CDR3aa: CASSLRGSGNTIYF

d_gene: NA
v_gene: TRBV5-1
abundance: NA
j_gene: TRBJ1-2
CDR3nt: TGCGCCAGCAGCTTGGATGAGGGTTGGGGCTACACCTTC
CDR3aa: CASSLDEGWGYTF

d_gene: NA
v_gene: TRBV29-1
abundance: NA
j_gene: TRBJ2-5
CDR3nt: TGCAGCGTTGTTAGGGGGGCAAGGCAAGAGACCCAGTACTTC
CDR3aa: CSVVRGARQETQYF

d_gene: TRBD2
v_gene: TRBV5-4
abundance: NA
j_gene: TRBJ2-3
CDR3nt: TGTGCCAGCAGCTTGGGATCGCGGGGGGGCCTGCGCACAGATACGCAGTATTTT
CDR3aa: CASSLGSRGGLRTDTQYF

d_gene: TRBD2
v_gene: TRBV4-2
abundance: NA
j_gene: TRBJ2-1
CDR3nt: TGTGCCAGCAGCCAAGAAGAGACTAGCGGGAACCTTGGAACCTACAATGAGCAGTTCTTC
CDR3aa: CASSQEETSGNLGTYNEQFF

d_gene: TRBD2
v_gene: TRBV19
abundance: NA
j_gene: TRBJ2-5
CDR3nt: TGTGCCAGTAGTATGAGCGGGGCTAAAGAGACCCAGTACTTC
CDR3aa: CASSMSGAKETQYF

d_gene: NA
v_gene: TRBV5-3
abundance: NA
j_gene: TRBJ1-1
CDR3nt: TGTGCCAGAAGCGAGCCATACAAGTCAGACCAGAACACTGAAGCTTTCTTT
CDR3aa: CARSEPYKSDQNTEAFF

d_gene: NA
v_gene: TRBV29-1
abundance: once
j_gene: TRBJ1-4
CDR3nt: TGCAGCGTTCTAGGGGAATTTGATGAAAAACTGTTTTTT
CDR3aa: CSVLGEFDEKLFF

d_gene: NA
v_gene: TRBV28
abundance: NA
j_gene: TRBJ2-5
CDR3nt: TGTGCCAGCAGCCTTGGGGGGGCAGTGGAGACCCAGTACTTC
CDR3aa: CASSLGGAVETQYF